Here is one T cell receptor (beta chain) with its context. Its specificity is not known. The data were obtained in a study of cytomegalovirus exposure and HLA in healthy donors. Findings and caveats of the study: A classifier reportedly called cytomegalovirus status with high sensitivity and specificity.

The data were produced by immunoSEQ multiplex PCR, yet TCRdb's version contains in-frame clones alone and is incomplete. The table lists 95,000 to 150,000 clones, about 90% of them singletons. From germline, CDR1 is MNHNY and CDR2 SVGAGI (reference sequence). Trimming took 10 bases from V and 5 from J, leaving 18 bases between them. The CDR3 runs 13 residues. The sequenced sample was PBMCs. This TCR derives from a young woman in good health and CMV-seronegative. This rearrangement joins TRBV6-6 to TRBJ2-7; tentative D call: TRBD1 (6 bases). The CDR3 spells CATKTDSRNEQYF. The CDR3 coding sequence is TGTGCCACCAAAACGGACAGTCGGAACGAGCAGTACTTC.